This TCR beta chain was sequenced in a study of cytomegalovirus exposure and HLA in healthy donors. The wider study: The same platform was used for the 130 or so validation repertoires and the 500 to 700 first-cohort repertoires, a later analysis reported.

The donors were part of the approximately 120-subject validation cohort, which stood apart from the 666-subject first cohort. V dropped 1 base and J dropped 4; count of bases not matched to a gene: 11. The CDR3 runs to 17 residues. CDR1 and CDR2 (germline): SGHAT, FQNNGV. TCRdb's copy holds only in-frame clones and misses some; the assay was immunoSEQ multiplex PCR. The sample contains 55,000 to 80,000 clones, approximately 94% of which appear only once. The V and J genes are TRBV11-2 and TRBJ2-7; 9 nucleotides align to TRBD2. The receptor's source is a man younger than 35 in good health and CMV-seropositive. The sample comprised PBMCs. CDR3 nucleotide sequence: TGTGCCAGCAGCTTAGGAGATCCAGCGGGAGGAATTTACGAGCAGTACTTC. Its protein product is CASSLGDPAGGIYEQYF.